The next 24 T cell receptor beta chains were all read from a single sample in a study of blood T cell repertoires in COVID-19. TCRdb keeps only in-frame clones here, not all; method: immunoSEQ multiplex PCR. This sample has 75,000 or so clones, with roughly 87% found just once. The source material was peripheral blood. These receptors were taken from a man aged 65-85 years with acute or convalescent COVID-19.

The chain employs TRBV3-1 (or the pseudogene TRBV3-2) and TRBJ2-1, with 11 nucleotides matching TRBD2. The CDR3 runs to 15 residues. The V gene's germline CDR1 is LGHDT and CDR2 YNNKEL (reference sequence). The J segment lost 7 bases and the V segment lost 1 base, leaving 3 bases of the junction unmatched. The chain's CDR3 is CASSQASGRSNEQFF. In DNA form, the CDR3 reads TGTGCCAGCAGCCAAGCTAGCGGGAGGAGTAATGAGCAGTTCTTC.

The V and J genes are TRBV12-3 or TRBV12-4 and TRBJ1-1; no clear D. Trimming shortened V by 0 bases and J by 11 bases, and 13 bases separated the two germline ends. CDR3 size: 13 residues. The CDR3 loop is CASSLALRESAFF. The CDR3 coding sequence is TGTGCCAGCAGTTTAGCGCTGCGGGAGTCGGCTTTCTTT.

The CDR3 region is CSASVYQAIAKNIQYF. CDR3 DNA sequence: TGCAGTGCTAGTGTTTACCAAGCTATAGCCAAAAACATTCAGTACTTC. The rearrangement uses TRBV20-1 and TRBJ2-4; D gene ambiguous. CDR1 is DFQATT, CDR2 SNEGSKA, per germline (reference sequence). Trimming cost V 3 bases and J 0 bases, with 15 bases left between them. This CDR3 has 16 residues.

J is TRBJ1-6 and V is TRBV5-8, with D unresolved. This CDR3 region has 14 residues. In germline, CDR1 is SGHTS, CDR2 YDEGEE. Deletions cut 6 bases from V and 8 bases from J, with 15 bases between. The CDR3 protein is CASTIPGRDSPLHF. The CDR3 region has the DNA TGTGCCAGCACCATCCCGGGAAGGGATTCACCCCTCCACTTT.

This clone is deemed medium-sized. The rearrangement links TRBV2 to TRBJ2-2; 8 bases agree with TRBD1. This CDR3 contains 15 residues. Trimming cost V 4 bases and J 4 bases; bases outside gene matches: 5. Per the germline V gene, CDR1 is SNHLY and CDR2 is FYNNEI. The CDR3: CASSGQGRTTGELFF. CDR3 nucleotide sequence: TGTGCCAGCAGTGGACAGGGGCGGACCACCGGGGAGCTGTTTTTT.

The rearrangement uses TRBV5-5 and TRBJ2-1, with a tentative D call TRBD1 (6 bases). V shed 1 base and J shed 7 bases, with 15 bases lying between them. Germline V gene lookup returns CDR1 SGHKS and CDR2 YYEKEE (reference sequence). The CDR3 has 15 amino acids. The CDR3 loop is CASSLTELGGNEQFF. The CDR3 bases are TGTGCCAGCAGCTTGACAGAGCTAGGGGGAAATGAGCAGTTCTTC. The full variable domain, its missing parts supplied by reference TRBV5-5 and TRBJ2-1, is DAGVTQSPTHLIKTRGQQVTLRCSPISGHKSVSWYQQVLGQGPQFIFQYYEKEERGRGNFPDRFSARQFPNYSSELNVNALLLGDSALYLCASSLTELGGNEQFFGPGTRLTVL.

This chain links TRBV2 with TRBJ2-7, with D perhaps matching TRBD1 (6 bases). V gave up 5 bases and J gave up 8 bases, with 10 bases separating them. Germline lookup yields CDR1 SNHLY and CDR2 FYNNEI. The CDR3 contains 11 residues. The CDR3 spells CASSLGTKQYF. Written as DNA, the CDR3 is TGTGCCAGCAGTCTCGGGACAAAGCAGTACTTC.

This clone has just a few counts. The J gene is TRBJ2-3, the V gene TRBV10-3; TRBD2 matches at 11 bases. V dropped 6 bases and J dropped 6; count of bases not matched to a gene: 8. This CDR3 has 15 amino acids. From germline, CDR1 is ENHRY and CDR2 SYGVKD. This CDR3 reads CAISAGLAEGDTQYF. CDR3 in DNA: TGTGCCATCAGCGCGGGACTAGCGGAAGGGGATACGCAGTATTTT.

The genes are TRBV18 and TRBJ1-2, with 7 bases aligning to TRBD1. Germline V lookup: CDR1 KGHSH, CDR2 LQKENI. Germline trimming cut 4 bases from V and 6 bases from J; bases unmatched to any gene: 5. This CDR3 is built from 13 residues. The CDR3 sequence is CASSQDRLNGYTF. The CDR3 bases are TGTGCCAGCTCACAGGACAGGCTAAATGGCTACACCTTC.

The CDR3 DNA follows: TGTGCCAGCAGCCCCTTCGTAGGGACAGCCGACACTGAAGCTTTCTTT. Translating it yields CASSPFVGTADTEAFF. The rearrangement joins TRBV7-6 to TRBJ1-1; 7 nucleotides match TRBD1. Trimming at V came to 5 bases and at J to 3 bases, leaving 12 bases not matched to a gene. Germline CDR1 and CDR2: SGHVS and FNYEAQ. This CDR3 is built from 16 residues.

The rearrangement joins TRBV5-6 to TRBJ1-3; a weak D match, TRBD1 (5 bases). Trimming removed 5 bases at V and 0 bases at J, with 9 bases between. Germline V gene lookup returns CDR1 SGHDT and CDR2 YYEEEE. The CDR3 extends over 14 amino acids. The CDR3 reads CASSSRGSGNTIYF. The CDR3 nucleotides are TGTGCCAGCAGTAGTAGGGGCTCTGGAAACACCATATATTTT.

The chain joins TRBV10-3 to TRBJ2-1, with a weak D call TRBD2 (5 bases). The CDR3 length is 16 residues. Germline V CDR1 and CDR2: ENHRY, SYGVKD. Trimming pared 1 base from V and 2 bases from J, leaving 12 bases between. The CDR3: CAISEYRGMTYNEQFF. CDR3 DNA sequence: TGTGCCATCAGTGAGTATCGGGGAATGACCTACAATGAGCAGTTCTTC.

The table lists this clone with a few counts. CDR3: CASSQETSNTEAFF. CDR3 nucleotides: TGTGCCAGCAGCCAAGAGACATCTAACACTGAAGCTTTCTTT. The gene calls are TRBV14 and TRBJ1-1; D unresolved. CDR3 size: 14 residues. The V end was cut by 0 bases, the J end by 2 bases, with 7 bases between. The germline gives CDR1 SGHDN, CDR2 FVKESK.

The chain recombines TRBV18 with TRBJ1-5; 8 bases fit TRBD1. The V and J ends lost 3 bases and 4 bases, in that order; junction bases with no gene match: 5. CDR3 length: 15 residues. Germline V gives CDR1 KGHSH, CDR2 LQKENI. CDR3 region: CASSPLTGVNQPQHF. For the CDR3, the DNA is TGTGCCAGCTCACCTTTGACAGGGGTAAATCAGCCCCAGCATTTT.

The V and J genes are TRBV2 and TRBJ1-1; D perhaps matches TRBD1 (5 bases). CDR3 length: 14 amino acids. V gave up 0 bases and J gave up 7 bases, with 12 bases separating them. Germline V gene sequence: CDR1 SNHLY, CDR2 FYNNEI. CDR3 amino acids: CASSEALRGGEAFF. Written as DNA, the CDR3 is TGTGCCAGCAGTGAAGCGCTTCGGGGGGGTGAAGCTTTCTTT.

The rearrangement uses TRBV5-6 and TRBJ1-6, with 7 positions matching TRBD1. V shed 1 base, J shed 4 bases, and the junction held 2 bases outside the gene matches. Germline values: CDR1 SGHDT, CDR2 YYEEEE. This CDR3 has 15 residues. CDR3 amino acids: CASSLPQGYNSPLHF. The CDR3 DNA follows: TGTGCCAGCAGCTTGCCACAGGGGTATAATTCACCCCTCCACTTT.

This clone was counted a few times. The chain carries TRBV21-1 and TRBJ1-3. TRBV21-1 is tagged as a pseudogene. This CDR3 contains 16 residues. Here the CDR3 reads CASRPRGIPRGNTIYF. CDR3 nucleotide sequence: TGTGCCAGCAGACCCAGAGGGATCCCAAGGGGAAACACCATATATTTT.

The CDR3 spells CASSSPPLYSNQPQHF. The DNA of the CDR3 is TGTGCCAGTAGTTCCCCCCCCTTATATAGCAATCAGCCCCAGCATTTT. V is TRBV19 and J is TRBJ1-5; no reliable D call. The germline V and J ends were trimmed by 5 bases and 0 bases, with 14 bases remaining between them. CDR3 length: 16 residues. Germline-derived CDR1 and CDR2 are LNHDA and SQIVND (reference sequence).

CDR3 sequence (DNA): TGTGCCAGTAGTCTTCAAGCAGGGGACTACGAGCAGTACTTC. Protein product: CASSLQAGDYEQYF. V gene TRBV19 combines with J gene TRBJ2-7; D is perhaps TRBD1 (6 bases). Germline V gene lookup returns CDR1 LNHDA and CDR2 SQIVND (reference sequence). Trimming pared 5 bases from V and 3 bases from J, leaving 14 bases between. This CDR3 has 14 amino acids.

In this sample, this clone turned up once. J is TRBJ1-1 and V is TRBV5-1; 9 nucleotides line up with TRBD1. V shed 4 bases, J shed 6 bases, and the junction held 10 bases outside the gene matches. The germline V gene encodes CDR1 SGHRS and CDR2 YFSETQ. The CDR3 covers 15 residues. CDR3 DNA sequence: TGCGCCAGCAGCCGCCAGACAGGGGGAGTCGCTGAAGCTTTCTTT. This sequence encodes CASSRQTGGVAEAFF.

The genes are TRBV10-3 and TRBJ2-7; 14 positions match TRBD2. V gave up 2 bases and J gave up 5 bases; unmatched junction bases: 5. The CDR3 totals 16 residues. The germline gives CDR1 ENHRY, CDR2 SYGVKD. The CDR3 spells CAISEGTSGSGHEQYF. As DNA, the CDR3 is TGTGCCATCAGTGAGGGGACTAGCGGGAGTGGCCACGAGCAGTACTTC.

The chain recombines TRBV28 with TRBJ2-2, with D perhaps TRBD1 (5 bases). Trimming left V 5 bases short and J 5 bases short, with 12 bases between. The CDR3 spans 14 residues. CDR1 MDHEN and CDR2 SYDVKM come from the germline V gene. The CDR3 DNA reads TGTGCCAGCAGTACGACCCAGGGTACCGGGGAGCTGTTTTTT. Encoded protein: CASSTTQGTGELFF.

The chain uses TRBV6-2 or TRBV6-3 and TRBJ1-2; D is undetermined. Per the germline V gene, CDR1 is MNHEY and CDR2 is SVGEGT. Trimming took off 0 bases at V and 0 bases at J, with 5 bases between the two ends. The CDR3 contains 14 residues. DNA for the CDR3: TGTGCCAGCAGTTACTCGAGTGCTAACTATGGCTACACCTTC. Residues: CASSYSSANYGYTF.

The V and J genes are TRBV4-1 and TRBJ2-7; D call uncertain. The germline V gene has CDR1 MGHRA and CDR2 YSYEKL. CDR3 length equals 15 residues. The ends were cut back, 4 bases at V and 0 bases at J, with 13 bases in the middle. CDR3 nucleotides: TGCGCCAGCAGCCTCCAGACACAGAGCTCCTACGAGCAGTACTTC. It is translated as CASSLQTQSSYEQYF.